This T cell receptor beta chain was captured in a study of T cell repertoires in cytomegalovirus infection. Study summary: Matching HLA type and CMV infection were both indicated by public TCR beta signatures.

A single record per CDR3 protein comes from TCRdb applying MiXCR to the reads. The table lists a few hundred thousand distinct CDR3 sequences, about 25% of them singletons. Broader study findings: The study found HLA-C-restricted CMV-specific TCR beta clonotypes dominating the ex vivo response. There were carriers of CMV plus the relevant HLA, and cumulative public TCR beta family frequency identified them.

This clonotype was seen many times. Its specificity is unknown. This sequence was found in a human donor in good health (CMV status not recorded). Some clones in this sample may be carry-over from other donors' samples. The sequencing sample was made of PBMCs.

For the CDR3, the DNA is TGTGCCAGCAGCCCTTTCGTAAAGGACACTGAAGCTTTCTTT. Translating it yields CASSPFVKDTEAFF. The V gene is TRBV7-2, the J gene TRBJ1-1; D uncertain. The CDR3 is 14 amino acids. V was cut by 5 bases and J by 3 bases, with 13 bases left in between. The germline CDR1 and CDR2 sequences are SGHTA and FQGNSA.